The sample holds a few counts of the clone carrying this TCR beta chain. Its target is unknown. V lost 3 bases and J 3 bases, leaving 8 bases between the germline ends. The V gene's germline CDR1 is SQVTM and CDR2 ANQGSEA. The length of the CDR3 is 12 residues. The source of the sample is a study of blood T cells in healthy people across ages. Study-level findings and limits: The lack of PBMC sorting stopped any conclusive naive versus antigen-experienced comparison. Whereas aged donors had fewer naive CD4+ cells, long-lived donors had more of them and higher diversity.

The use of a sample-barcoded 5' primer and a J-beta primer mix characterized a second PCR of about 6 to 11 cycles. TCRdb analysed the 5' RACE reads with MiXCR anew, one entry per CDR3 protein. Of approximately 1,000,000 distinct CDR3 sequences detected, 35% to 45% appear once; the ten largest clones hold about an eighth. The sequencing input was blood. This chain connects TRBV29-1 to TRBJ1-2; D remains unclear. The sequence was obtained from a man aged 18 to 30 in good health. CDR3 loop: CSVDRSHYGYTF. The CDR3 bases are TGCAGCGTTGACAGGTCGCACTATGGCTACACCTTC.